The TCR beta chain under discussion was sequenced for a study of circulating and synovial CD4+ cells in juvenile arthritis. This CDR3 has 15 amino acids. Germline V lookup: CDR1 SNHLY, CDR2 FYNNEI. J lost 2 bases, V lost 6 bases, and 9 bases had no gene match. Sequenced by immunoSEQ multiplex PCR; TCRdb stores in-frame clones only, minus some. The top ten clones hold approximately 3.4% of a sample with several thousand clones, around 81% of them seen once. Comment on this clone: The antigen is undetermined.

Overall study findings and caveats: CPL versus bulk CD4 samples: T cell genome counts differed by at least an order of magnitude.

Sequencing was performed on CD4+ T cells from synovial fluid. The rearrangement uses TRBV2 and TRBJ2-5; 7 nucleotides align to TRBD1. The receptor was isolated from a human donor with juvenile idiopathic arthritis. In nucleotides, the CDR3 is TGTGCCAGCAGGCGCACCGGGACAGAGCAAGAGACCCAGTACTTC. Its protein is CASRRTGTEQETQYF. The full variable domain, in which reference TRBV2 and TRBJ2-5 provide the parts outside the CDR3, is EPEVTQTPSHQVTQMGQEVILRCVPISNHLYFYWYRQILGQKVEFLVSFYNNEISEKSEIFDDQFSVERPDGSNFTLKIRSTKLEDSAMYFCASRRTGTEQETQYFGPGTRLLVL.